One TCR beta chain is described in this entry. Measured with immunoSEQ multiplex PCR; TCRdb has only the in-frame clones, and not every one. The sample carries around 150,000 clones, around 84% recorded once. The sample comes from a study of blood T cell repertoires in COVID-19. The overall study: Sources were T cells, B-cell-depleted T cells, or PBMCs; the material itself was cDNA or gDNA.

The sequenced sample was peripheral blood. The TCR originated in a woman aged 60-70 years with COVID-19, enrolled during active disease.

CDR3 coding DNA: TGTGCCAGCAGGGGAAGGGGGGGCCTGGAGACCCAGTACTTC. Its translation: CASRGRGGLETQYF. The rearrangement links TRBV5-8 to TRBJ2-5; maybe TRBD2 (7 bases). V lost 5 bases and J 5 bases, leaving 16 bases between the germline ends. Germline V gene sequence: CDR1 SGHTS, CDR2 YDEGEE. The CDR3 sequence is 14 residues long.